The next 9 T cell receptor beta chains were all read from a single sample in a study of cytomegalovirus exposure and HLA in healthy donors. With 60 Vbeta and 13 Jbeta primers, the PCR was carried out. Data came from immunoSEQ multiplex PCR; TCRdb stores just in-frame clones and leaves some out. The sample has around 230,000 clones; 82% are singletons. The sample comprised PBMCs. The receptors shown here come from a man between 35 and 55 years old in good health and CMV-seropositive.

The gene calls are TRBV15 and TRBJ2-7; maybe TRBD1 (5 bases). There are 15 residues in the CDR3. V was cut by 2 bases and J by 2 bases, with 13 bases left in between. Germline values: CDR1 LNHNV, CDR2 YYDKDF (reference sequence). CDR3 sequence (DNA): TGTGCCACCAGCAGAAGCCGGCAGGGTACCTACGAGCAGTACTTC. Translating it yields CATSRSRQGTYEQYF.

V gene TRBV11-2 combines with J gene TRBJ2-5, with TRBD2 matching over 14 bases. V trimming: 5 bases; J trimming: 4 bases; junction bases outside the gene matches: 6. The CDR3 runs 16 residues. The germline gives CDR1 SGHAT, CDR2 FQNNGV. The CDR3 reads CASSPGLAGVGETQYF. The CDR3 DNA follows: TGTGCCAGCAGCCCGGGACTAGCGGGAGTGGGAGAGACCCAGTACTTC.

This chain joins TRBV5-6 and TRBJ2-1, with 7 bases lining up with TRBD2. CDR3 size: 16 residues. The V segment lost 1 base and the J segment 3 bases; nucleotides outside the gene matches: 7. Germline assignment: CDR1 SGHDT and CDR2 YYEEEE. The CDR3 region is CASSLLGRADYNEQFF. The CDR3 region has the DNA TGTGCCAGCAGCTTGTTAGGGAGGGCCGACTACAATGAGCAGTTCTTC.

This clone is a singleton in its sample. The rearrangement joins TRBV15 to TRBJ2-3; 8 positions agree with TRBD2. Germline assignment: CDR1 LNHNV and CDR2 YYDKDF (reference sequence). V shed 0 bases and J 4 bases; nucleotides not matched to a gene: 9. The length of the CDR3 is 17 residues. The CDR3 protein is CATSRDLGTRVADTQYF. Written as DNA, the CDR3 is TGTGCCACCAGCAGAGATCTCGGGACTAGGGTCGCAGATACGCAGTATTTT.

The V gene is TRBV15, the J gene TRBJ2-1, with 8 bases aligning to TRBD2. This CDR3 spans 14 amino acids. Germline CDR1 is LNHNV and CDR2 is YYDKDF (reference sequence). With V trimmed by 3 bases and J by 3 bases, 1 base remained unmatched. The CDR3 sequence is CATSRLAGYNEQFF. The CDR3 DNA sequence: TGTGCCACCAGCAGGCTAGCGGGCTACAATGAGCAGTTCTTC.

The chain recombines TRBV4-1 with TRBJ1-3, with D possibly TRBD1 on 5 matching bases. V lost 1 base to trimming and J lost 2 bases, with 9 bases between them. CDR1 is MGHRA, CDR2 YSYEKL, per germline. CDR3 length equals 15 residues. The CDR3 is CASSQGARAGNTIYF. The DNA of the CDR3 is TGCGCCAGCAGCCAAGGGGCCAGGGCTGGAAACACCATATATTTT.

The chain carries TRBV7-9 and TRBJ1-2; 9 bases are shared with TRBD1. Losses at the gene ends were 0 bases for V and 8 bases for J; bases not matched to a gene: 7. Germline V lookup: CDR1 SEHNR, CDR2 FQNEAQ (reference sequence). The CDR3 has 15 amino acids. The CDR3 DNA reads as TGTGCCAGCAGCTTAGCCGGGACAGGGTTGAAGGGCTACACCTTC. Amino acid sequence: CASSLAGTGLKGYTF.

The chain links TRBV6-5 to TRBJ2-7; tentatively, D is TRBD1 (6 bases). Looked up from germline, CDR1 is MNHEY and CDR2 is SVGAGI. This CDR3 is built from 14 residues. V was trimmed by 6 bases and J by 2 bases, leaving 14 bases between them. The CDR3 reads CASSHDRFTYEQYF. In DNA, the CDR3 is TGTGCCAGCAGCCACGACAGGTTCACCTACGAGCAGTACTTC.

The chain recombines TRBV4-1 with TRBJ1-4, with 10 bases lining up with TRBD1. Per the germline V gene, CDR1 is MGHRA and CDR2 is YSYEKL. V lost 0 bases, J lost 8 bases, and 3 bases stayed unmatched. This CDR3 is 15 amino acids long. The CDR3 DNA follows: TGCGCCAGCAGCCAAGACCTGGACAGGGGGGAAAAACTGTTTTTT. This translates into CASSQDLDRGEKLFF.